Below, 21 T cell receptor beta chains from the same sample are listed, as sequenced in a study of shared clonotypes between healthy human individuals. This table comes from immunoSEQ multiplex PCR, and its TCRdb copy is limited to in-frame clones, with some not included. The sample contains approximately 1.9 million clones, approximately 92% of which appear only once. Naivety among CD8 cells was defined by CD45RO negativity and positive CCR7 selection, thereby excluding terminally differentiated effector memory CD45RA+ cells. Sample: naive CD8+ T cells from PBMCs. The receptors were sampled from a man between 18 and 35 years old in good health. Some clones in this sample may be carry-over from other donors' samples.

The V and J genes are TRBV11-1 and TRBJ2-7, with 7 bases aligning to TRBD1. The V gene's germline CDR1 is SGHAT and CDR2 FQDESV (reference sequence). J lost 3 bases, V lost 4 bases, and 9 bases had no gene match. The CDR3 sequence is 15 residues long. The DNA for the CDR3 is TGTGCCAGCAGCTCGGACAGGAACCTACACTACGAGCAGTACTTC. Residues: CASSSDRNLHYEQYF.

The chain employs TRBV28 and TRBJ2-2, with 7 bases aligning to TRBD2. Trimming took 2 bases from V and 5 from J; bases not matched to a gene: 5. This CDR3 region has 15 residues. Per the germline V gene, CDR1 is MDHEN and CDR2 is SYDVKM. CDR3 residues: CASSLLAERTGELFF. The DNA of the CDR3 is TGTGCCAGCAGTTTACTAGCGGAAAGAACCGGGGAGCTGTTTTTT.

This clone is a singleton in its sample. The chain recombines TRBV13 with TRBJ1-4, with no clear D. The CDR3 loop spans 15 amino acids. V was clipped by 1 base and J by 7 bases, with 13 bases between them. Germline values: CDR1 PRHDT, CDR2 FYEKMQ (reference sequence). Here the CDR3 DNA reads TGTGCCAGCAGCTTAGAGAGGGCACGCGCTGAAAAACTGTTTTTT. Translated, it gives CASSLERARAEKLFF.

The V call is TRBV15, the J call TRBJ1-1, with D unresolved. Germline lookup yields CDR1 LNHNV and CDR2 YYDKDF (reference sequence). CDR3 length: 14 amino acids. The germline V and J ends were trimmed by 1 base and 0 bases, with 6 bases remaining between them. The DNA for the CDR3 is TGTGCCACCAGCAGAGGAAGTTTGAACACTGAAGCTTTCTTT. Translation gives CATSRGSLNTEAFF. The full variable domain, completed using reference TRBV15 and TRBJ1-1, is DAMVIQNPRYQVTQFGKPVTLSCSQTLNHNVMYWYQQKSSQAPKLLFHYYDKDFNNEADTPDNFQSRRPNTSFCFLDIRSPGLGDTAMYLCATSRGSLNTEAFFGQGTRLTVV.

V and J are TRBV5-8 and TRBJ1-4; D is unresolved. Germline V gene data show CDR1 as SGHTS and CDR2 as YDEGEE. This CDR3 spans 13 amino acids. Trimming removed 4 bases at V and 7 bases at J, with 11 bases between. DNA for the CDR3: TGTGCCAGCAGCCTCGTCTGGGGTGAAAAACTGTTTTTT. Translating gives CASSLVWGEKLFF.

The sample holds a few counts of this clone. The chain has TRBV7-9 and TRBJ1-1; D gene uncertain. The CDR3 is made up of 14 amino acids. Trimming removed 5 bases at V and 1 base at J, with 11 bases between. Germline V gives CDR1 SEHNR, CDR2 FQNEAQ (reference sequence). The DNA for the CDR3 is TGTGCCAGCAGCCTACCGGTAGGGAACACTGAAGCTTTCTTT. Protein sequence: CASSLPVGNTEAFF.

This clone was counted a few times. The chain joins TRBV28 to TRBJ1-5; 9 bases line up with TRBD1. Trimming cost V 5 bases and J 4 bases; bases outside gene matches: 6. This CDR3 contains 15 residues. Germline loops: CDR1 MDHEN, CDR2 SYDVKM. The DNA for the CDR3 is TGTGCCAGCAGTCCCCCCGGGACAGGGAATCAGCCCCAGCATTTT. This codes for CASSPPGTGNQPQHF.

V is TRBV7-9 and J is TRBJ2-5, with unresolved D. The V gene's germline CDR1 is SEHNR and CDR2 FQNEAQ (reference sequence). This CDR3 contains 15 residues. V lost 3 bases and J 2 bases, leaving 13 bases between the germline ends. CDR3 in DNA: TGTGCCAGCAGCTTGGCAGCGAGGAGACAAGAGACCCAGTACTTC. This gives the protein CASSLAARRQETQYF. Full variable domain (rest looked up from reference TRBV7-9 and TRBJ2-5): DTGVSQNPRHKITKRGQNVTFRCDPISEHNRLYWYRQTLGQGPEFLTYFQNEAQLEKSRLLSDRFSAERPKGSFSTLEIQRTEQGDSAMYLCASSLAARRQETQYFGPGTRLLVL.

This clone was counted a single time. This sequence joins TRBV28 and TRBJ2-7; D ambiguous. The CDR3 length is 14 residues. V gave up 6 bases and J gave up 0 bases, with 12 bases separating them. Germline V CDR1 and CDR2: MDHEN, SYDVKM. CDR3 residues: CASRVHTSSYEQYF. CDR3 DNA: TGTGCCAGCAGGGTTCACACAAGCTCCTACGAGCAGTACTTC.

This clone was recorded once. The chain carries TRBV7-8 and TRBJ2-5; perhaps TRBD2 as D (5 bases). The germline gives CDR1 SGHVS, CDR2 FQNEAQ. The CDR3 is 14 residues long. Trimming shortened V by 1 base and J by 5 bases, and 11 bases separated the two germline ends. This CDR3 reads CASSLDLREETQYF. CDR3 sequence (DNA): TGTGCCAGCAGCTTAGATTTAAGGGAGGAGACCCAGTACTTC. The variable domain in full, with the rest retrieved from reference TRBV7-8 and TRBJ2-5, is GAGVSQSPRYKVAKRGQDVALRCDPISGHVSLFWYQQALGQGPEFLTYFQNEAQLDKSGLPSDRFFAERPEGSVSTLKIQRTQQEDSAVYLCASSLDLREETQYFGPGTRLLVL.

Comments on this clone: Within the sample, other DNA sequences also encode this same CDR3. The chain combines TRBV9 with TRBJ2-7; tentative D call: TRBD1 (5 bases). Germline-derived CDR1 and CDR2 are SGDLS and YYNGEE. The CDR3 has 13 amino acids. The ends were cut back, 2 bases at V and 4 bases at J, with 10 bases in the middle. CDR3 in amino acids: CASSVDQGYEQYF. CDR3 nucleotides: TGTGCCAGCAGCGTTGATCAGGGATACGAGCAGTACTTC. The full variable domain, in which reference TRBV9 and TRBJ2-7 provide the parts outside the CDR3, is DSGVTQTPKHLITATGQRVTLRCSPRSGDLSVYWYQQSLDQGLQFLIQYYNGEERAKGNILERFSAQQFPDLHSELNLSSLELGDSALYFCASSVDQGYEQYFGPGTRLTVT.

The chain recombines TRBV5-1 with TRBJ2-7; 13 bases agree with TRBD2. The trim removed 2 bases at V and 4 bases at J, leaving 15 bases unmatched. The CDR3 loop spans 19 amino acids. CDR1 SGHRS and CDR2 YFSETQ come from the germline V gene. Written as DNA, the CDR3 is TGCGCCAGCAGCTTAACCGGGACAGGTAGACTAGCGGGAGGTTACGAGCAGTACTTC. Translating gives CASSLTGTGRLAGGYEQYF.

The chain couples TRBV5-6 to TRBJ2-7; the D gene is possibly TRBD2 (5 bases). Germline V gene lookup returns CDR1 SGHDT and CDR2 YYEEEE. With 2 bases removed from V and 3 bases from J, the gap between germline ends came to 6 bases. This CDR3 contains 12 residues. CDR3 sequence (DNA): TGTGCCAGCAGCTTCCGGGACTACGAGCAGTACTTC. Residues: CASSFRDYEQYF.

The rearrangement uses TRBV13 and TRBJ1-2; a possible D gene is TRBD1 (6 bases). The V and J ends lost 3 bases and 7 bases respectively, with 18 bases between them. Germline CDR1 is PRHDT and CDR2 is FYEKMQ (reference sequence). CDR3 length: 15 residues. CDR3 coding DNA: TGTGCCAGCAGCTTCATGAGTAGGGGGATCGGTGGCTACACCTTC. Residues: CASSFMSRGIGGYTF.

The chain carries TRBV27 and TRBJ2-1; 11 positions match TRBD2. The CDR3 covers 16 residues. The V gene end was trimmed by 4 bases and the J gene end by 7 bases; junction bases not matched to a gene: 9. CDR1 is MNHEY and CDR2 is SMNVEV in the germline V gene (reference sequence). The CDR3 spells CASSSTSGSLLNEQFF. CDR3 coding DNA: TGTGCCAGCAGTTCTACTAGCGGGAGCCTCTTGAATGAGCAGTTCTTC.

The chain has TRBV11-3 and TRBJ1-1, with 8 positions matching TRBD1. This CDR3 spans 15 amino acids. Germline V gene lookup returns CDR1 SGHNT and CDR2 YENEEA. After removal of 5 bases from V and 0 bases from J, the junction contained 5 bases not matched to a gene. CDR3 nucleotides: TGTGCCAGCAGCCCGAGACAGGGGATGAACACTGAAGCTTTCTTT. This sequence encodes CASSPRQGMNTEAFF.

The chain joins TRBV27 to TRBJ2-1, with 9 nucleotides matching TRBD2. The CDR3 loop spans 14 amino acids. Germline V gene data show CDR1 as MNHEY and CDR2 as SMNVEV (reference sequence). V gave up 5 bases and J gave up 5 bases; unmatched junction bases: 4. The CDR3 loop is CASSRLAEHNEQFF. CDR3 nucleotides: TGTGCCAGCAGTAGACTAGCGGAACACAATGAGCAGTTCTTC.

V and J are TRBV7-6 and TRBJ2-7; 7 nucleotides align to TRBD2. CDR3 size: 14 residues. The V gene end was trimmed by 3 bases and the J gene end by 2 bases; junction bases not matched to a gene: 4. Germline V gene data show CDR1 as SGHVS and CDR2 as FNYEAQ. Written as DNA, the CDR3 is TGTGCCAGCAGCTTTGAGGGAGGGCCCTACGAGCAGTACTTC. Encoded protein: CASSFEGGPYEQYF.

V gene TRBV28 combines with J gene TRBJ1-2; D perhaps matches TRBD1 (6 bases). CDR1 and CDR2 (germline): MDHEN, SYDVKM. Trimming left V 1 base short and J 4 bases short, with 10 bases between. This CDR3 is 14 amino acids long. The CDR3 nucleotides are TGTGCCAGCAGTTTATTGGGGGCACTCTATGGCTACACCTTC. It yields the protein CASSLLGALYGYTF.

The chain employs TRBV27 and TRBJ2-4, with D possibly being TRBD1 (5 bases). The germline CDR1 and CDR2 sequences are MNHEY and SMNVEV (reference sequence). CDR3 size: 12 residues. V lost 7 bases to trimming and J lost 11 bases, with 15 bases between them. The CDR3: CASTGAHSVQYF. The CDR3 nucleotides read TGTGCCAGCACTGGGGCCCACTCGGTTCAGTACTTC.

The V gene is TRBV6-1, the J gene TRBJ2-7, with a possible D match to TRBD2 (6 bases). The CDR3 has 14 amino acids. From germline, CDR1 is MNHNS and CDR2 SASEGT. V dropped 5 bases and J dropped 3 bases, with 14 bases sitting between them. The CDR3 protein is CASSRREKGYEQYF. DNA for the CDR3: TGTGCCAGCAGTCGACGGGAGAAGGGCTACGAGCAGTACTTC.